The 27 T cell receptor beta chains reported below all come from one sample, sequenced in a study of shared clonotypes between healthy human individuals. Clones were read by immunoSEQ multiplex PCR, and TCRdb kept only the in-frame ones, dropping some. The table includes millions of clones, 85% to 95% detected once. Naivety among CD8 cells was defined by CD45RO negativity and positive CCR7 selection, thereby excluding terminally differentiated effector memory CD45RA+ cells. The material sequenced was naive CD8+ T cells from PBMCs. The receptors derive from a young man in good health. Some clones in this sample may be carry-over from other donors' samples.

The rearrangement uses TRBV27 and TRBJ2-1, with TRBD2 matching 9 bases. The CDR3 runs to 14 residues. The germline V gene encodes CDR1 MNHEY and CDR2 SMNVEV (reference sequence). V was clipped by 3 bases and J by 7 bases; unmatched bases: 4. The CDR3 region has the DNA TGTGCCAGCAGTTTTAGCGGGAGTTTTAATGAGCAGTTCTTC. Protein: CASSFSGSFNEQFF.

The chain is built from TRBV7-2 and TRBJ2-1, with unresolved D. V lost 5 bases and J lost 8, with 7 bases in between. CDR1 is SGHTA, CDR2 FQGNSA, per germline. CDR3 length equals 11 residues. CDR3 bases: TGTGCCAGCAGCCCCCCACATGAGCAGTTCTTC. It yields the protein CASSPPHEQFF.

The sample holds one count of this clone. The V and J genes are TRBV4-2 and TRBJ1-4; possibly TRBD1 for D (5 bases). Trimming stripped 3 bases from V and 5 bases from J, with 13 bases between. Germline CDR1 is LGHNA and CDR2 is YNFKEQ. The CDR3 is 15 amino acids. The CDR3 region has the DNA TGTGCCAGCAGCCAGAGGGGAGCTGGCAATGAAAAACTGTTTTTT. This codes for CASSQRGAGNEKLFF.

The J gene is TRBJ2-3, the V gene TRBV27; D could derive from TRBD1 or TRBD2 (5 bases each). CDR1 is MNHEY and CDR2 is SMNVEV in the germline V gene (reference sequence). With 4 bases removed from V and 5 bases from J, the gap between germline ends came to 10 bases. The CDR3 sequence is 13 residues long. CDR3 coding DNA: TGTGCCAGCAGTTGGGACGTTCGAGATACGCAGTATTTT. Protein sequence: CASSWDVRDTQYF.

The chain carries TRBV5-4 and TRBJ2-1; TRBD2 matches 7 bases. Germline V gene data show CDR1 as SGHNT and CDR2 as YYREEE (reference sequence). The CDR3 has 15 residues. Trimming cost V 4 bases and J 4 bases; bases outside gene matches: 8. This CDR3 is CASSILAYTYNEQFF. CDR3 nucleotides: TGTGCCAGCAGCATACTAGCGTATACATACAATGAGCAGTTCTTC.

The chain has TRBV18 and TRBJ2-7; 8 positions agree with TRBD2. V gave up 1 base and J gave up 2 bases; unmatched junction bases: 10. This CDR3 spans 17 amino acids. CDR1 KGHSH and CDR2 LQKENI come from the germline V gene. In DNA form, the CDR3 reads TGTGCCAGCTCACCACGGAAAGGGACTAGGGCGACCTACGAGCAGTACTTC. Protein product: CASSPRKGTRATYEQYF.

The V and J genes are TRBV19 and TRBJ1-1, with a possible D match to TRBD1 (6 bases). Between the trimmed V and J ends, which lost 10 bases and 5 bases, there was a span of 14 bases. This CDR3 comprises 12 residues. CDR1 is LNHDA, CDR2 SQIVND, per germline (reference sequence). CDR3 loop: CATLTGGTEAFF. DNA for the CDR3: TGTGCCACTCTGACAGGAGGGACTGAAGCTTTCTTT.

This sequence joins TRBV2 and TRBJ1-5; TRBD1 might be the D (5 bases). Germline values: CDR1 SNHLY, CDR2 FYNNEI. V was trimmed by 7 bases and J by 1 base, leaving 17 bases between them. The CDR3 loop spans 16 amino acids. The CDR3 sequence: CASTRGPGGSNQPQHF. The CDR3 DNA sequence: TGTGCCAGCACCCGGGGACCCGGGGGGAGCAATCAGCCCCAGCATTTT.

This rearrangement joins TRBV4-3 to TRBJ2-7, with TRBD2 matching 8 bases. The germline V gene has CDR1 LGHNA and CDR2 YSLEER. With V trimmed by 4 bases and J by 3 bases, 5 bases remained unmatched. The CDR3 covers 14 residues. Here the CDR3 DNA reads TGCGCCAGCAGCCCCGGGACTAGGAACTACGAGCAGTACTTC. Translation: CASSPGTRNYEQYF.

Details on this clone: This CDR3 is also generated by other DNA sequences in the sample. This rearrangement joins TRBV7-9 to TRBJ1-1; no clear D. Germline V gives CDR1 SEHNR, CDR2 FQNEAQ (reference sequence). V was pared by 1 base and J by 2 bases, with 5 bases between. CDR3 length: 13 residues. In nucleotides, the CDR3 is TGTGCCAGCAGCTTAGTGGCCAACACTGAAGCTTTCTTT. Amino acids: CASSLVANTEAFF.

The chain carries TRBV5-6 and TRBJ1-4; D unclear. V gave up 1 base and J gave up 2 bases, with 9 bases separating them. Germline loops: CDR1 SGHDT, CDR2 YYEEEE. The CDR3 runs to 15 residues. Here the CDR3 DNA reads TGTGCCAGCAGCTTGTTATCCCGTACTAATGAAAAACTGTTTTTT. Protein product: CASSLLSRTNEKLFF.

This chain joins TRBV7-8 and TRBJ1-1, with D possibly being TRBD1 (5 bases). The CDR3 is 17 amino acids. V was clipped by 4 bases and J by 0 bases, with 18 bases between them. The germline CDR1 and CDR2 sequences are SGHVS and FQNEAQ. CDR3 amino acids: CASSSLKGRSLNTEAFF. The DNA for the CDR3 is TGTGCCAGCAGCTCTCTGAAGGGACGGTCATTGAACACTGAAGCTTTCTTT.

Here the CDR3 reads CASSPTSGKDTDTQYF. In DNA, the CDR3 is TGTGCCAGCAGTCCCACTAGCGGGAAAGACACAGATACGCAGTATTTT. The V and J genes are TRBV9 and TRBJ2-3; 10 nucleotides align to TRBD2. Germline V gene sequence: CDR1 SGDLS, CDR2 YYNGEE. This CDR3 region has 16 residues. V gave up 5 bases and J gave up 2 bases; unmatched junction bases: 8.

This chain joins TRBV7-9 and TRBJ1-2, with 8 bases aligning to TRBD1. CDR1 and CDR2 from the germline V gene are SEHNR and FQNEAQ (reference sequence). The CDR3 totals 14 residues. The ends lost 4 bases at V and 7 bases at J; junction bases unmatched: 8. CDR3 loop: CASSSTGEGGGYTF. The CDR3 DNA reads TGTGCCAGCAGCTCGACAGGGGAAGGCGGTGGCTACACCTTC.

The chain links TRBV10-3 to TRBJ2-5; D gene ambiguous. CDR1 is ENHRY, CDR2 SYGVKD, per germline. V was clipped by 3 bases and J by 4 bases, with 9 bases between them. This CDR3 is built from 13 residues. The CDR3 spells CAISEGHLETQYF. The CDR3 nucleotides read TGTGCCATCAGTGAAGGGCACCTAGAGACCCAGTACTTC.

The chain joins TRBV7-9 to TRBJ2-3; no reliable D call. V shed 4 bases and J shed 4 bases, with 9 bases lying between them. The CDR3 is 13 amino acids. Germline V lookup: CDR1 SEHNR, CDR2 FQNEAQ (reference sequence). CDR3 nucleotide sequence: TGTGCCAGCAGCTCTCCGACCGCAGATACGCAGTATTTT. Its translation: CASSSPTADTQYF. The complete variable domain, with remaining parts taken from reference TRBV7-9 and TRBJ2-3, reads DTGVSQNPRHKITKRGQNVTFRCDPISEHNRLYWYRQTLGQGPEFLTYFQNEAQLEKSRLLSDRFSAERPKGSFSTLEIQRTEQGDSAMYLCASSSPTADTQYFGPGTRLTVL.

This clone is a singleton in its sample. V is TRBV4-3 and J is TRBJ2-7; D not certain. The germline V gene encodes CDR1 LGHNA and CDR2 YSLEER. The V end was cut by 1 base, the J end by 7 bases, with 11 bases between. The CDR3 extends over 13 amino acids. CDR3 bases: TGCGCCAGCAGCCAAGGTAGATACGGAGAGCAGTACTTC. It translates to CASSQGRYGEQYF.

Remarks on this clone: Other nucleotide sequences in the sample specify the same CDR3. V and J are TRBV7-9 and TRBJ2-7, with unresolved D. V gave up 1 base and J gave up 3 bases, with 7 bases separating them. CDR3 size: 13 residues. Germline-derived CDR1 and CDR2 are SEHNR and FQNEAQ (reference sequence). DNA of the CDR3: TGTGCCAGCAGCTTAGAACTGATCTACGAGCAGTACTTC. Translation gives CASSLELIYEQYF.

The chain combines TRBV10-3 with TRBJ2-2; perhaps D is TRBD1 or TRBD2 (5 bases each). V dropped 4 bases and J dropped 0 bases, with 9 bases sitting between them. The CDR3 is made up of 15 amino acids. Germline CDR1 and CDR2: ENHRY and SYGVKD. The DNA of the CDR3 is TGTGCCATCAGTGCCGGGGCCTCGAACACCGGGGAGCTGTTTTTT. This encodes CAISAGASNTGELFF.

The rearrangement links TRBV14 to TRBJ2-1; D is uncertain. This CDR3 is built from 14 residues. Germline V CDR1 and CDR2: SGHDN, FVKESK. Trimming shortened V by 0 bases and J by 8 bases, and 11 bases separated the two germline ends. The CDR3 region is CASSQDFVKDEQFF. DNA for the CDR3: TGTGCCAGCAGCCAAGATTTTGTAAAGGATGAGCAGTTCTTC.

The V and J genes are TRBV28 and TRBJ2-7; D ambiguous. The CDR3 sequence is 17 residues long. Germline CDR1 is MDHEN and CDR2 is SYDVKM. V dropped 4 bases and J dropped 0 bases, with 19 bases sitting between them. The CDR3 spells CASSSTSRLSFSYEQYF. The CDR3 DNA reads as TGTGCCAGCAGTTCGACCTCGCGGCTTTCGTTCTCCTACGAGCAGTACTTC.

The chain combines TRBV4-2 with TRBJ2-5; D may correspond to TRBD1 or TRBD2 (6 bases each). The germline V gene has CDR1 LGHNA and CDR2 YNFKEQ. V lost 7 bases, J lost 9 bases, and 24 bases lay in between. This CDR3 is 15 amino acids long. The CDR3 nucleotides read TGTGCCAGCACCGGAGAGGGGGAGGCGATTCTGGCCCAGTACTTC. This encodes CASTGEGEAILAQYF.

The chain joins TRBV27 to TRBJ2-7; D unclear. The CDR3 runs to 17 residues. CDR1 MNHEY and CDR2 SMNVEV come from the germline V gene (reference sequence). V lost 9 bases and J 1 base, leaving 25 bases between the germline ends. The CDR3 loop is CASSPGVAGPISYEQYF. CDR3 sequence (DNA): TGTGCCAGTAGTCCAGGTGTCGCCGGGCCCATATCCTACGAGCAGTACTTC.

The J gene is TRBJ2-7, the V gene TRBV27; no definite D call. V lost 0 bases and J 0 bases, leaving 9 bases between the germline ends. The CDR3 length is 15 residues. Germline loops: CDR1 MNHEY, CDR2 SMNVEV (reference sequence). The DNA of the CDR3 is TGTGCCAGCAGTTTATCGGGCTATTACTCCTACGAGCAGTACTTC. Translated: CASSLSGYYSYEQYF.

Regarding this clone: This CDR3 is also generated by other DNA sequences in the sample. CDR3 in DNA: TGTGCCAGTAGTATTTCCGGGAACACTGAAGCTTTCTTT. It codes for CASSISGNTEAFF. The chain uses TRBV19 and TRBJ1-1; D gene unclear. The CDR3 has 13 amino acids. Trimming pared 3 bases from V and 1 base from J, leaving 6 bases between. From germline, CDR1 is LNHDA and CDR2 SQIVND (reference sequence).

The rearrangement joins TRBV28 to TRBJ2-3; D might be TRBD2 (5 bases). The CDR3 has 14 amino acids. The germline gives CDR1 MDHEN, CDR2 SYDVKM. Trimming stripped 7 bases from V and 0 bases from J, with 11 bases between. The CDR3 DNA sequence: TGTGCCAGCACTATAGCGTTTAGCACAGATACGCAGTATTTT. It codes for CASTIAFSTDTQYF.

The chain combines TRBV4-3 with TRBJ2-7; TRBD2 matches at 14 bases. The germline CDR1 and CDR2 sequences are LGHNA and YSLEER. This CDR3 is built from 16 residues. The V and J ends lost 2 bases and 10 bases, in that order; junction bases with no gene match: 10. CDR3 sequence: CASSQTPGLAGVDQYF. The CDR3 nucleotides are TGCGCCAGCAGCCAAACCCCGGGACTAGCGGGAGTAGATCAGTACTTC.